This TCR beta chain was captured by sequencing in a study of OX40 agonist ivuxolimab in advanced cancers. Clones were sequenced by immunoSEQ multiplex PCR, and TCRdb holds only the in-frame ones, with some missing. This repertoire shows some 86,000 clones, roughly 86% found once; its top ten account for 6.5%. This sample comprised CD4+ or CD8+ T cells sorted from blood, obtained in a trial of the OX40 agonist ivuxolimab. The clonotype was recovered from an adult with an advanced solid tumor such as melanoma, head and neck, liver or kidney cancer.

CDR3 nucleotide sequence: TGTGCCAGCAAGGGAGGCTACAATCAGCCCCAGCATTTT. Its protein is CASKGGYNQPQHF. This sequence joins TRBV27 and TRBJ1-5; D is uncertain. Germline V gene data show CDR1 as MNHEY and CDR2 as SMNVEV (reference sequence). CDR3 length: 13 amino acids. Trimming took off 7 bases at V and 3 bases at J, with 10 bases between the two ends.